This TCR beta chain was sequenced in a study of CXCR3-negative and CXCR3-positive naive CD8 T cells. UMI labels and 5' RACE were used to prepare the TRB cDNA libraries. Reanalyzing the 5' RACE reads, TCRdb keeps one entry per CDR3 protein, without DNA. Listed are more than 70,000 distinct CDR3 sequences; roughly 0.62% falls within the top ten. Concerning this clonotype itself: Its antigen is unidentified.

Overall study results and limits: The majority of assays used fresh PBMCs, and CXCR3 expression partially decreased after cryopreservation. Naive cells with CXCR3 showed TRB CDR3s that were more hydrophobic than those in CXCR3-negative naive cells.

Looked up from germline, CDR1 is SQVTM and CDR2 is ANQGSEA. The CDR3 sequence is 15 residues long. This TCR was sampled from a human donor in good health. Some clones in this sample may be carry-over from other donors' samples. What was sequenced was naive CXCR3+ CD8+ T cells from blood. As for subset: CD45RO-CCR7+CD27+CD95- naive CD8+ T cells expressing CXCR3 (TNR3+). The V gene is TRBV29-1, the J gene TRBJ2-1; TCRdb picks TRBD1, but there is no DNA to check that call. The CDR3 sequence: CSVDRGTGSYNEQFF.